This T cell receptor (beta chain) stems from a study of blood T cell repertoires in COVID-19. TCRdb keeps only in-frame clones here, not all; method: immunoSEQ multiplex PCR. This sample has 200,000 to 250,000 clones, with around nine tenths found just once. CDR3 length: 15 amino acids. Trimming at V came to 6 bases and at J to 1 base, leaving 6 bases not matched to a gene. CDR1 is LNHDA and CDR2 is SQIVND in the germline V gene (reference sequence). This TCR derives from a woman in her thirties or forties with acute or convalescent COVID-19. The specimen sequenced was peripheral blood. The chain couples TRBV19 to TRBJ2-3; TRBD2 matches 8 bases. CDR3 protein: CASSLRGGRTDTQYF. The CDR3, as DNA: TGTGCCAGTAGCCTACGGGGGGGGCGCACAGATACGCAGTATTTT. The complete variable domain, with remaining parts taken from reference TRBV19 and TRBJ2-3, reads DGGITQSPKYLFRKEGQNVTLSCEQNLNHDAMYWYRQDPGQGLRLIYYSQIVNDFQKGDIAEGYSVSREKKESFPLTVTSAQKNPTAFYLCASSLRGGRTDTQYFGPGTRLTVL.